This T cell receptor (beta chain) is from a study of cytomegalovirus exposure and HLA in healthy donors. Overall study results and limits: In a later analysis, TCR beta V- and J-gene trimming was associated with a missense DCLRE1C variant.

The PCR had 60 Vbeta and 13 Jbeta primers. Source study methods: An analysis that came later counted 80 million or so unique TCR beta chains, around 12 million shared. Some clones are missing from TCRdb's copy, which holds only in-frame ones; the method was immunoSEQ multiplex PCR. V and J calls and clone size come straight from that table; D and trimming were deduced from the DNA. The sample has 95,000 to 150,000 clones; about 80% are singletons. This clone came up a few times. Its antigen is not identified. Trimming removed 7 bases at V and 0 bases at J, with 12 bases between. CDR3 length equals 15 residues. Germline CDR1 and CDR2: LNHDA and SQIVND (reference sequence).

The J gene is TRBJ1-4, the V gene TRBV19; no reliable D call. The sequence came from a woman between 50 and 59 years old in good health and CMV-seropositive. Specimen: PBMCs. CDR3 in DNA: TGTGCCAGTATGTCCGGAGCAGCAACTAATGAAAAACTGTTTTTT. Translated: CASMSGAATNEKLFF.